This T cell receptor (beta chain) was retrieved from a study of blood T cell repertoires in COVID-19. As for the study in general: COVID-19 samples collected from the United States, Italy and Spain covered acute and convalescent phases. Nucleic acid was either cDNA or gDNA, and it came from T cells, B-cell-depleted T cells, or PBMCs.

This CDR3 spans 13 amino acids. The junction had 4 bases not matched to a gene; V was cut back by 3 bases and J by 7 bases. From germline, CDR1 is SGHRS and CDR2 YFSETQ. In the original processing: Cell counts per sample came from amplifying reference gene primers. The assay was immunoSEQ multiplex PCR, and TCRdb's table has in-frame clones only and misses some. D and trimming were read from the DNA, whereas the V and J calls and clone size are those reported in that table. The sample lists 500,000 to 600,000 clones, roughly 89% occurring once. One Seattle source followed patients from active infection through their disease course.

The chain combines TRBV5-1 with TRBJ1-5, with 7 bases fitting TRBD1. This receptor was obtained from a woman between 50 and 59 years old with COVID-19, enrolled during active disease. The source material was peripheral blood. CDR3 sequence: CASSYTGEQPQHF. DNA for the CDR3: TGCGCCAGCAGCTATACAGGGGAACAGCCCCAGCATTTT.